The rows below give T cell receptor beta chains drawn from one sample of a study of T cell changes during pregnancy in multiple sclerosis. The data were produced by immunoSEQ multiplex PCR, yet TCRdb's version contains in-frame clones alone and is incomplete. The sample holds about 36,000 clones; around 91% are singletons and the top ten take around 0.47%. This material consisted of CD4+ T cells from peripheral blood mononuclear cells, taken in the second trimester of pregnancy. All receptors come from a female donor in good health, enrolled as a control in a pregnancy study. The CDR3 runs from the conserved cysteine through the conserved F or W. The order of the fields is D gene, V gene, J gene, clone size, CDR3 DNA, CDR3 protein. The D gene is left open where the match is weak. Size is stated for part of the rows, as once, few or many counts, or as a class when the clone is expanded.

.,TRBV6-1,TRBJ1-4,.,TGTGCCAGCAGTGAAGGACCGACAGCCCATAATGAAAAACTGTTTTTT,CASSEGPTAHNEKLFF
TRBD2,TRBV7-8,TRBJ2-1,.,TGTGCCAGCAGCTTAGGTGGCGGGGGGGCCTCCTACAATGAGCAGTTCTTC,CASSLGGGGASYNEQFF
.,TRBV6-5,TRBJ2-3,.,TGTGCCAGCAGTTCCCGTAGCGGCACAGATACGCAGTATTTT,CASSSRSGTDTQYF
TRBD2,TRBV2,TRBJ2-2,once,TGTGCCAGCAGTGAACTAGCGGGAGTATACGGGGAGCTGTTTTTT,CASSELAGVYGELFF
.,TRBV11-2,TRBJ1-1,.,TGTGCCAGCAGCTTAGTGTTCGGAACAGATAGAGAAGCTTTCTTT,CASSLVFGTDREAFF
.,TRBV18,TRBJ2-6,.,TGTGCCAGCTCAGCCTCCTGGGGGGATTTCAGCTCTGGGGCCAACGTCCTGACTTTC,CASSASWGDFSSGANVLTF
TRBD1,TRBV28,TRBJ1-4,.,TGTGCCAGCAGTCCAGGGGGAACTAATGAAAAACTGTTTTTT,CASSPGGTNEKLFF
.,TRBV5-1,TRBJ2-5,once,TGCGCCAGCAGCCCCGCAGGGTCCCAAGAGACCCAGTACTTC,CASSPAGSQETQYF
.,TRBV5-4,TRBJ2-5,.,TGTGCCAGCAGCTTGGCCGGGAGAGGAGGGGAAGGGACCCAGTACTTC,CASSLAGRGGEGTQYF
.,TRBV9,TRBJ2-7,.,TGTGCCAGCAGCATAGACCCAGGTCTAACGCGGGCCGAGCAGTACTTC,CASSIDPGLTRAEQYF
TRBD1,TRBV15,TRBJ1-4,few,TGTGCCACCAGCAGAGAGGGGACAGGGTCCGAAAAACTGTTTTTT,CATSREGTGSEKLFF
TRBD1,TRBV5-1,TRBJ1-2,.,TGCGCCAGCAGCGAGACCGATGGGACAGCGAGTAGGGACTATGGCTACACCTTC,CASSETDGTASRDYGYTF
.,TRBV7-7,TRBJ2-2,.,TGTGCTAGCAGCTTAGGGTCCGGGTACACCGGGGAGCTGTTTTTT,CASSLGSGYTGELFF
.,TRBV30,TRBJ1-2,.,TGTGCCTGGAGTGTTGGTGAGGCTAACTATGGCTACACCTTC,CAWSVGEANYGYTF
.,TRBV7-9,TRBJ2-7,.,TGTGCCAGCAGCTTAGATGTTGGGGACATCGTCTACGAGCAGTACTTC,CASSLDVGDIVYEQYF
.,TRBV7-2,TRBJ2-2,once,TGTGCCAGCAGCTTATCGAGGTCGGAGATGAACACCGGGGAGCTGTTTTTT,CASSLSRSEMNTGELFF
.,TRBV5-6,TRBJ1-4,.,TGTGCCAGCAGGTCGGGGGGGGAATCGAGTATCCTGTTTTTT,CASRSGGESSILFF
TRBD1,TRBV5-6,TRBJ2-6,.,TGTGCCAGCAGCCCCCTCGACAGGGGTGGGAGCTCTGGGGCCAACGTCCTGACTTTC,CASSPLDRGGSSGANVLTF
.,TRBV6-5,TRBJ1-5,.,TGTGCCAGCAGTGACCCCAGGGCGAGTAAAGAGCATTTT,CASSDPRASKEHF
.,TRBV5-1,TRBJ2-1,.,TGCGCCAGCAGCTTGGAAGGGGGTACGGGTGAGCAGTTCTTC,CASSLEGGTGEQFF
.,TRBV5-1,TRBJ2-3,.,TGCGCCAGCAGCTTGGCCGGGGGTGCAGATACGCAGTATTTT,CASSLAGGADTQYF
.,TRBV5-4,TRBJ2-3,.,TGTGCCAGCAGCTCCCCTACTCCGCCACTCCGTTCCGATACGCAGTATTTT,CASSSPTPPLRSDTQYF
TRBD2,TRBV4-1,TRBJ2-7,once,TGCGCCAGCAGCCAAAGTAGCGGGAGCCCCTACGAGCAGTACTTC,CASSQSSGSPYEQYF
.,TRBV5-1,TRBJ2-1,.,TGCGCCAGCAGCTTTATCTACAATGAGCAGTTCTTC,CASSFIYNEQFF
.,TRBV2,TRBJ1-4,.,TGTGCCAGCAGTGAATTTCTGTTTGCAACTAATGAAAAACTGTTTTTT,CASSEFLFATNEKLFF
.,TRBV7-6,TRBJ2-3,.,TGTGCCAGCAGCCCTTCGGGGGATACGCAGTATTTT,CASSPSGDTQYF
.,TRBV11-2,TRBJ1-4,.,TGTGCCAGCAGCTCGGAGCATTTCGGCACCGCAACTAATGAAAAACTGTTTTTT,CASSSEHFGTATNEKLFF
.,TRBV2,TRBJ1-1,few,TGTGCCAGCAGTGAAGAACAGTTATTTGAAGCTTTCTTT,CASSEEQLFEAFF
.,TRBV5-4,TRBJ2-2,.,TGTGCCAGCAGCTTGGGACAGACGAACACCGGGGAGCTGTTTTTT,CASSLGQTNTGELFF
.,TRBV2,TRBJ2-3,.,TGTGCCAGCAGGGTGACTAACGGAGATACGCAGTATTTT,CASRVTNGDTQYF
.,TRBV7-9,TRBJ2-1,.,TGTGCCAGCAAAGTAGGACTCGACTACCCTAGCTCCTACAATGAGCAGTTCTTC,CASKVGLDYPSSYNEQFF
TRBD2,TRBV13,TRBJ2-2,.,TGTGCCAGCAGCTTTTTACTAGCGGGGTACACCGGGGAGCTGTTTTTT,CASSFLLAGYTGELFF
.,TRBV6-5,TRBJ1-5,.,TGTGCCAGCAGCCCCAGGGGACAGCCCCAGCATTTT,CASSPRGQPQHF
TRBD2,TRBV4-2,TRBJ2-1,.,TGTGCCAGCAGCCAAGCGGGGGGTGGCGGGGGGCCTTACAATGAGCAGTTCTTC,CASSQAGGGGGPYNEQFF
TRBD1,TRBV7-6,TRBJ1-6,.,TGTGCCAGCAGGCCCGGGACAGGGGGTACTGTTAATAATTCACCCCTCCACTTT,CASRPGTGGTVNNSPLHF
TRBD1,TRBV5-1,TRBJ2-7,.,TGCGCCAGCAGCGCGGGACAGGGGGGGTACGAGCAGTACTTC,CASSAGQGGYEQYF
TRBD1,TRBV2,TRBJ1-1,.,TGTGCCAGCAGACCCGACAGGGCGAACACTGAAGCTTTCTTT,CASRPDRANTEAFF
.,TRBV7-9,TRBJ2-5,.,TGTGCCAGCAGCTTAGCGAGCAGGGGAGAGACCCAGTACTTC,CASSLASRGETQYF
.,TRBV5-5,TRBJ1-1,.,TGTGCCAGCAGCTTGGACGGGGGGGGTCTCACTGAAGCTTTCTTT,CASSLDGGGLTEAFF
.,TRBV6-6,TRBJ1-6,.,TGTGCCAGCAGCCCTAAGGGGAATTCACCCCTCCACTTT,CASSPKGNSPLHF
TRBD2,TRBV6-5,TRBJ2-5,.,TGTGCCAGCAGTTACTCGTCCGGGGGGGCGTCGGAGACCCAGTACTTC,CASSYSSGGASETQYF
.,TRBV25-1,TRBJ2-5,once,TGTGCCAGCAGTCCCCGGGTACTGGGTTGGGAGACCCAGTACTTC,CASSPRVLGWETQYF